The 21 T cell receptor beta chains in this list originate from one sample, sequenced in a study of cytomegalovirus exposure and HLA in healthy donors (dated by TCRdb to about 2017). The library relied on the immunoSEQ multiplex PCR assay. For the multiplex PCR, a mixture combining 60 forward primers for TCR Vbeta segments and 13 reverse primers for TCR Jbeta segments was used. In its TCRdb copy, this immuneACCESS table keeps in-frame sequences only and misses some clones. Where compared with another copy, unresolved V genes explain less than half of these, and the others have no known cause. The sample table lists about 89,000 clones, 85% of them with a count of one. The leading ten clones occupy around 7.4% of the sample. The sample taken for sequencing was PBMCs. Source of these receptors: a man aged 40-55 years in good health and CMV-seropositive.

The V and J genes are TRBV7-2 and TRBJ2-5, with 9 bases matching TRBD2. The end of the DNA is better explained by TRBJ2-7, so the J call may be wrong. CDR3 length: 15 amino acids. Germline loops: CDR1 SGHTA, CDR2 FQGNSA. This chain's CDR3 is CASSWGLARVYEQYF. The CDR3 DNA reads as TGTGCCAGCAGCTGGGGACTAGCTCGTGTCTACGAGCAGTACTTC.

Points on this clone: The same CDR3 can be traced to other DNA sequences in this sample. The CDR3 nucleotides are TGTGCCAGCAGCAGGACAGGGGGTAGCACAGATACGCAGTATTTT. It yields the protein CASSRTGGSTDTQYF. J is TRBJ2-3 and V is TRBV7-9, with 10 bases matching TRBD1. Trimming cost V 5 bases and J 0 bases; bases outside gene matches: 2. The CDR3 extends over 15 amino acids. Germline-derived CDR1 and CDR2 are SEHNR and FQNEAQ (reference sequence).

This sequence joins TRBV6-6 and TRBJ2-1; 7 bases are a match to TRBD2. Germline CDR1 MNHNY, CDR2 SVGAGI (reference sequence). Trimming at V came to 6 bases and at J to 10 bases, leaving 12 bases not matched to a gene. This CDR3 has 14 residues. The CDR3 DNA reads TGTGCCAGCAGAAATGAACCGGGACTAAGGGAGCAGTTCTTC. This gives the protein CASRNEPGLREQFF.

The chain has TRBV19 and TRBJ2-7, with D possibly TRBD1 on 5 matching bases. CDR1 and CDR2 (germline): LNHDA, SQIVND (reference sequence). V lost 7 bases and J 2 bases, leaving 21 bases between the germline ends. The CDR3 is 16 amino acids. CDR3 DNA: TGTGCCAGTACCCCCCCCAGGGCTAGGGGAACCTACGAGCAGTACTTC. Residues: CASTPPRARGTYEQYF.

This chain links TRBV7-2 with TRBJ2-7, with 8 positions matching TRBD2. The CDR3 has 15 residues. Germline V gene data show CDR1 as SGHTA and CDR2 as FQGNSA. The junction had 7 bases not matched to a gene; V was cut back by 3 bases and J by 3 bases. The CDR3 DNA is TGTGCCAGCAGCTTCAGTCTAGCGGGTGGCTACGAGCAGTACTTC. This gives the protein CASSFSLAGGYEQYF.

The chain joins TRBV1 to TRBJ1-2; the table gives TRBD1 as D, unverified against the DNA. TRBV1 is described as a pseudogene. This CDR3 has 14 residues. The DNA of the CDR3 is TGCACCAGCAGCCAGCAGAGCAGGGAAAAGGTCTACACCTTC. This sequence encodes CTSSQQSREKVYTF.

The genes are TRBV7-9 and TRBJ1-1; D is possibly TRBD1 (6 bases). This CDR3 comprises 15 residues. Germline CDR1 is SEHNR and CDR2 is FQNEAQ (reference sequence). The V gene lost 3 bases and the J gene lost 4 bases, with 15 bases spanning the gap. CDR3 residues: CASSFYGTRGTEAFF. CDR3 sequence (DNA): TGTGCCAGCAGCTTCTACGGGACACGGGGCACTGAAGCTTTCTTT.

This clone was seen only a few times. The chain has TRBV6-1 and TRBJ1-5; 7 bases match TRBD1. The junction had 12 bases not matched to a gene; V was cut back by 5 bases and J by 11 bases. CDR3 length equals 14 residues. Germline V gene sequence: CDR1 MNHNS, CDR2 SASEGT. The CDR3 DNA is TGTGCCAGCAGTAATGCTCAGGGGGATAGGGCCCAGCATTTT. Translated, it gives CASSNAQGDRAQHF.

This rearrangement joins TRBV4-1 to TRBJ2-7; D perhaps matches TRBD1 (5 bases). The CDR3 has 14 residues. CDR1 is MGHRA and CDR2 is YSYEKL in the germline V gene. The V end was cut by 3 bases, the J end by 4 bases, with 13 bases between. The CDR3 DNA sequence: TGCGCCAGCAGCCAGACCCAACCAGGGTACGAGCAGTACTTC. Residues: CASSQTQPGYEQYF.

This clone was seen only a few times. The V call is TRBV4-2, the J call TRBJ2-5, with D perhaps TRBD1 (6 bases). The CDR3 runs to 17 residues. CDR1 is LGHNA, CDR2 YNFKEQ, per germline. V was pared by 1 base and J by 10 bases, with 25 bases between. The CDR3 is CASSQALDRSTRRDQYF. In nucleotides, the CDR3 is TGTGCCAGCAGCCAAGCGCTGGACAGATCTACAAGAAGGGACCAGTACTTC.

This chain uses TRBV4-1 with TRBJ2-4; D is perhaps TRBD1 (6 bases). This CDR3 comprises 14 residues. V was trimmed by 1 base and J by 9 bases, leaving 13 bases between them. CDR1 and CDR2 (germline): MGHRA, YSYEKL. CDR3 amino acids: CASSQATRGSIQYF. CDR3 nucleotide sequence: TGCGCCAGCAGCCAAGCGACCAGGGGAAGCATTCAGTACTTC.

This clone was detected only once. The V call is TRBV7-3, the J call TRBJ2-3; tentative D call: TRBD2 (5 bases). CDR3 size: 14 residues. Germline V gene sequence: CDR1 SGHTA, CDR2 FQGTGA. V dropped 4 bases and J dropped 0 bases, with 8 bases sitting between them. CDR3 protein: CASSSSGSTDTQYF. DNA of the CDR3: TGTGCCAGCAGCTCCTCGGGGAGCACAGATACGCAGTATTTT.

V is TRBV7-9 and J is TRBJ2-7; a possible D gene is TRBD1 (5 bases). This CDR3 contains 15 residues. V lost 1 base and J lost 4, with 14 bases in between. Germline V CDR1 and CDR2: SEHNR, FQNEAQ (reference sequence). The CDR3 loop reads CASSLEGSKGYEQYF. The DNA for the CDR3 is TGTGCCAGCAGCTTAGAGGGGTCGAAAGGGTACGAGCAGTACTTC.

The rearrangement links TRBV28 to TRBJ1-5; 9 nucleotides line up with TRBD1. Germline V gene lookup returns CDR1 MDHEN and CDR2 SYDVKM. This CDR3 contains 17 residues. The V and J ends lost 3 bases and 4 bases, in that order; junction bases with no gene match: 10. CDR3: CASSFYMGQGFNQPQHF. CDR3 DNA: TGTGCCAGCAGTTTCTATATGGGACAGGGCTTTAATCAGCCCCAGCATTTT.

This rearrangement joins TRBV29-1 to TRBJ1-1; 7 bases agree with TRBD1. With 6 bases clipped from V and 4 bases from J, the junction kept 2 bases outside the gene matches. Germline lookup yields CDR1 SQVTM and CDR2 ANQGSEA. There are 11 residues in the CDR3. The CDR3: CSVDRATEAFF. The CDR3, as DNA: TGCAGCGTCGACAGGGCCACTGAAGCTTTCTTT.

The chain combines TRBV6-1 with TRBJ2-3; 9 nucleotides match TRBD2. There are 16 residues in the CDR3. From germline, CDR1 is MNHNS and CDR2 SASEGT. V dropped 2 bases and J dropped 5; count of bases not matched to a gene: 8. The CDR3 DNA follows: TGTGCCAGCAGTGAATTCGGCGGGGGGGCCGGAGATACGCAGTATTTT. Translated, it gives CASSEFGGGAGDTQYF.

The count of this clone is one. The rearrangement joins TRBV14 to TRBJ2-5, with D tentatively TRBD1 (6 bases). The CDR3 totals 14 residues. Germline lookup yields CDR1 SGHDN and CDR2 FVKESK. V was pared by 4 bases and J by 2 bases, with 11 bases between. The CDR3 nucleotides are TGTGCCAGCAGCCCCGACAGGATTCAAGAGACCCAGTACTTC. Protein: CASSPDRIQETQYF. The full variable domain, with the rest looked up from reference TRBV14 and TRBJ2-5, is EAGVTQFPSHSVIEKGQTVTLRCDPISGHDNLYWYRRVMGKEIKFLLHFVKESKQDESGMPNNRFLAERTGGTYSTLKVQPAELEDSGVYFCASSPDRIQETQYFGPGTRLLVL.

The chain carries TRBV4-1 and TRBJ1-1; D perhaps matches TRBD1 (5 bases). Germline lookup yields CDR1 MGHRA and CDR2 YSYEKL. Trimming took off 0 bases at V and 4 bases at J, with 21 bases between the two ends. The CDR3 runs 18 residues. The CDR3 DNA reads TGCGCCAGCAGCCAAGATTCGGGACTTTTAAAAGGAGGCACTGAAGCTTTCTTT. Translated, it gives CASSQDSGLLKGGTEAFF.

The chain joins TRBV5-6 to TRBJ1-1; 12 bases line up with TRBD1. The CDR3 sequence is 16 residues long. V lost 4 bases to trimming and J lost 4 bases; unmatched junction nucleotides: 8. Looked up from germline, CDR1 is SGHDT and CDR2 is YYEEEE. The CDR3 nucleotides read TGTGCCAGCAGCCCCGGGACAGGGGGCAGAGGCACTGAAGCTTTCTTT. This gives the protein CASSPGTGGRGTEAFF. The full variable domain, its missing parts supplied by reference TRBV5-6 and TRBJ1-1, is DAGVTQSPTHLIKTRGQQVTLRCSPKSGHDTVSWYQQALGQGPQFIFQYYEEEERQRGNFPDRFSGHQFPNYSSELNVNALLLGDSALYLCASSPGTGGRGTEAFFGQGTRLTVV.

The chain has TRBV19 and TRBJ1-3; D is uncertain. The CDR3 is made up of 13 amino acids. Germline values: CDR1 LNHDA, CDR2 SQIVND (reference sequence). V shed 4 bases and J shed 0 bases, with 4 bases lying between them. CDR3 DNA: TGTGCCAGTAGTAAGAGCTCTGGAAACACCATATATTTT. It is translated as CASSKSSGNTIYF.

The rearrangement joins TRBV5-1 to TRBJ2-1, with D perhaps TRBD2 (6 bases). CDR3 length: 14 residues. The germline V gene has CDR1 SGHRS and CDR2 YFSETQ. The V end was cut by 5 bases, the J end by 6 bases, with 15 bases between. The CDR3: CASSRDSSTNEQFF. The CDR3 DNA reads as TGCGCCAGCAGTCGGGACTCTTCAACCAATGAGCAGTTCTTC.